This is a list of T cell receptor beta chains from one sample in a study of post-analysis software for immune sequencing data. MiXCR was run by TCRdb on the PCR reads, yielding one entry per CDR3 protein. The sample yields about half a million distinct CDR3 sequences, under 55% seen once. The specimen was blood. These receptors all come from a girl aged 5-17 years with multiple sclerosis. The conserved cysteine and the conserved F or W are not part of the CDR3 here.

v_gene	j_gene	CDR3aa
TRBV29-1	TRBJ2-1	SVEVLAGGFPEQF
TRBV3-1	TRBJ1-5	ASSQGGNQPQH
TRBV7-8	TRBJ2-1	ASSPSTSGTYNEQF
TRBV4-2	TRBJ2-7	ASSQDRRIIYEQY
TRBV20-1	TRBJ2-4	SASNSFLAKNIQY
TRBV12-3/TRBV12-4	TRBJ2-1	ASSFPRVHYNEQF
TRBV20-1	TRBJ2-7	SARDGEPAGVLPYEQY
TRBV12-3/TRBV12-4	TRBJ2-3	ASSLKTVSDTQY
TRBV7-3	TRBJ1-1	ASSLKVDTEAF
TRBV7-8	TRBJ2-3	ASSTRTGDTQY
TRBV24-1	TRBJ1-2	ATSEGIGGYT
TRBV20-1	TRBJ2-7	SARRGEGFSSYEQY
TRBV6-4	TRBJ2-3	ASSDSQGATDTQY
TRBV4-1	TRBJ2-1	ASKMDGSSYNEQF
TRBV5-6	TRBJ2-5	ASRLREWAGRQETQY
TRBV5-1	TRBJ2-1	ASSFFTQMVGNEQF
TRBV20-1	TRBJ2-1	SARRRAGPEWF
TRBV12-3/TRBV12-4	TRBJ2-7	ASSPRPPYEQY
TRBV18	TRBJ2-5	ASSPGSQQETQY
TRBV29-1	TRBJ2-6	SVSSFGSGANVLT
TRBV9	TRBJ2-1	ASSESGSGNEQF
TRBV7-8	TRBJ1-5	ASSWGERGNQPQH
TRBV6-2/TRBV6-3	TRBJ2-7	ASSSPFGTSYEQY
TRBV28	TRBJ2-7	ASRSDNAYEQY
TRBV20-1	TRBJ2-7	SARDGSGQYEQY
TRBV24-1	TRBJ2-2	ATSVLAGGTGELF
TRBV20-1	TRBJ2-7	SARKGQGTPYEQY
TRBV20-1	TRBJ2-3	SARGRTPLGPDTQY